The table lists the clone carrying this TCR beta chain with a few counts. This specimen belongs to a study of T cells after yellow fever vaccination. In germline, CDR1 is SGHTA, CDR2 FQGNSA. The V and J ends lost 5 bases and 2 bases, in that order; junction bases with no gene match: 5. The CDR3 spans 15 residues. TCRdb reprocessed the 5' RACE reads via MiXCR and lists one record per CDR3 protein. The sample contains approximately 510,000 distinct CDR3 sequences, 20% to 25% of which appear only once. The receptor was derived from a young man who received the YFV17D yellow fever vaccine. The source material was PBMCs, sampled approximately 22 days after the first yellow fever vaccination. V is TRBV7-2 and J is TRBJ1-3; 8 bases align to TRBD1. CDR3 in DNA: TGTGCCAGCAGCCCCCTGACAGGGGCTGGAAACACCATATATTTT. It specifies CASSPLTGAGNTIYF. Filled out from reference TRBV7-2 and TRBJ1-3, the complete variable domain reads GAGVSQSPSNKVTEKGKDVELRCDPISGHTALYWYRQSLGQGLEFLIYFQGNSAPDKSGLPSDRFSAERTGGSVSTLTIQRTQQEDSAVYLCASSPLTGAGNTIYFGEGSWLTVV.